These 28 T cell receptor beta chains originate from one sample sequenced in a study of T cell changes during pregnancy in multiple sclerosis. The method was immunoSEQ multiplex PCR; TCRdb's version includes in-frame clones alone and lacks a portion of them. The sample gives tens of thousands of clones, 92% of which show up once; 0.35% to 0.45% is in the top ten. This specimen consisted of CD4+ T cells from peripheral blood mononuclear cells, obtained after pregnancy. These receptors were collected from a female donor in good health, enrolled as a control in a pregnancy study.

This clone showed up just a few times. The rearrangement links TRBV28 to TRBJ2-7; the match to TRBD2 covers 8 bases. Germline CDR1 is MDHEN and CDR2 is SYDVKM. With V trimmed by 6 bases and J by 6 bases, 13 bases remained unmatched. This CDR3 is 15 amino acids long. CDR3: CASSASGLGMGEQYF. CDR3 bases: TGTGCCAGCAGCGCCTCGGGACTAGGGATGGGCGAGCAGTACTTC.

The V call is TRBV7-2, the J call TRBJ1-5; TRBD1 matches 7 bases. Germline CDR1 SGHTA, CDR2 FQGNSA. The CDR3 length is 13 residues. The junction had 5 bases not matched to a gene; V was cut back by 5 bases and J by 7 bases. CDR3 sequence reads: CASSRDSIQPQHF. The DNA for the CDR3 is TGTGCCAGCAGCCGGGACAGTATACAGCCCCAGCATTTT.

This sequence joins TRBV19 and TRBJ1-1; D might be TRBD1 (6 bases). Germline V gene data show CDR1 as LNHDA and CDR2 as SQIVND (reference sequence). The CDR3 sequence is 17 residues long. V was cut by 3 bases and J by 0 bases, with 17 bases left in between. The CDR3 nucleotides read TGTGCCAGTAGTATGGGGGGGCGCAGCCCCCTGAACACTGAAGCTTTCTTT. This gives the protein CASSMGGRSPLNTEAFF.

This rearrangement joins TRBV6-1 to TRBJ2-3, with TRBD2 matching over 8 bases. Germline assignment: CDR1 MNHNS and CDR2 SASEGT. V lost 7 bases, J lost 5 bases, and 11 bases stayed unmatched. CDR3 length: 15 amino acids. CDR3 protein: CASKPQAGVGDTQYF. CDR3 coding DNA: TGTGCCAGCAAACCACAAGCGGGAGTGGGAGATACGCAGTATTTT.

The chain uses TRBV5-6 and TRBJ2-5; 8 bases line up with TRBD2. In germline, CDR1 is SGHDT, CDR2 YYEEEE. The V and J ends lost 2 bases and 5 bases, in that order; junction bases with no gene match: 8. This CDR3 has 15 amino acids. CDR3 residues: CASSLRAGVSETQYF. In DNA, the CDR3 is TGTGCCAGCAGCTTAAGAGCGGGAGTAAGTGAGACCCAGTACTTC.

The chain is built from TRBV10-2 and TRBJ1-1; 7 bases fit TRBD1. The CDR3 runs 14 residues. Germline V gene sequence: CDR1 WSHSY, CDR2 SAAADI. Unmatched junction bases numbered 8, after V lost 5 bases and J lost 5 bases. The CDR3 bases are TGCGCCAGCAGTCCTGGACAGGTCAGAACTGAAGCTTTCTTT. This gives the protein CASSPGQVRTEAFF.

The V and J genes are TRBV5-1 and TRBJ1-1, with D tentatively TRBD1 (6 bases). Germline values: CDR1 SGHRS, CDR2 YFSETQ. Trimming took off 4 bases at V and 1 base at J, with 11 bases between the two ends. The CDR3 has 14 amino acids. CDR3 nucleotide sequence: TGCGCCAGCAGCCCTCAGACAGGGAACACTGAAGCTTTCTTT. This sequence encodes CASSPQTGNTEAFF.

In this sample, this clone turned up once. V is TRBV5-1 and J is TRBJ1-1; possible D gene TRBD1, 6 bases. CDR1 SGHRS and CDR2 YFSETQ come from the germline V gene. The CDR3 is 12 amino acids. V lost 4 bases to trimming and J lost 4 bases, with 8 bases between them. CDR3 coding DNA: TGCGCCAGCAGCCCACAGGGCACTGAAGCTTTCTTT. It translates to CASSPQGTEAFF.

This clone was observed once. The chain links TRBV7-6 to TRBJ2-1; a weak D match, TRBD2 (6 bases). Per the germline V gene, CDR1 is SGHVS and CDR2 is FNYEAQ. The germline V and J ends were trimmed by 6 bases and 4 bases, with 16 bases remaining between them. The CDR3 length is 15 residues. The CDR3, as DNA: TGTGCCAGCAGTAAAGGAGGGTCAGGTTACAATGAGCAGTTCTTC. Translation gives CASSKGGSGYNEQFF.

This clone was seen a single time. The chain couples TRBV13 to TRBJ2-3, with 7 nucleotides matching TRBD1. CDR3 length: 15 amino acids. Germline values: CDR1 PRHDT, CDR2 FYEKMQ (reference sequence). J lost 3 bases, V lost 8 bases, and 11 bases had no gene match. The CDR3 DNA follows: TGTGCCAGCCGTTCGGACAGGCAAGGAACAGATACGCAGTATTTT. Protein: CASRSDRQGTDTQYF.

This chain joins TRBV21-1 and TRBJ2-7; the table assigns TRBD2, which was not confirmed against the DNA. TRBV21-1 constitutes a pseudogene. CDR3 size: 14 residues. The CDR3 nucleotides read TGTGCCAGCAGCGTAAGCACTTACTCCTACGAGCAGTACTTC. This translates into CASSVSTYSYEQYF.

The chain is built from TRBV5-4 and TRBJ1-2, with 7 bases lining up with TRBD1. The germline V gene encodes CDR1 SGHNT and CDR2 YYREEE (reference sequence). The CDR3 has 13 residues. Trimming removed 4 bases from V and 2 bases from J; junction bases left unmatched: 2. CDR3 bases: TGTGCCAGCAGCGCGGACAGGAACTATGGCTACACCTTC. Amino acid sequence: CASSADRNYGYTF.

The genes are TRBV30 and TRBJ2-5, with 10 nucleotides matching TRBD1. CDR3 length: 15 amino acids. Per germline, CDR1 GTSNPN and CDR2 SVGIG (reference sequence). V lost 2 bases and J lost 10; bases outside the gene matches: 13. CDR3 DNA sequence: TGTGCCTGGAGTCAGACCGGGACAGGGGAGAGGAACCAGTACTTC. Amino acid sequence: CAWSQTGTGERNQYF. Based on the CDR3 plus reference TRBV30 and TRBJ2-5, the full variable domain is SQTIHQWPATLVQPVGSPLSLECTVEGTSNPNLYWYRQAAGRGLQLLFYSVGIGQISSEVPQNLSASRPQDRQFILSSKKLLLSDSGFYLCAWSQTGTGERNQYFGPGTRLLVL.

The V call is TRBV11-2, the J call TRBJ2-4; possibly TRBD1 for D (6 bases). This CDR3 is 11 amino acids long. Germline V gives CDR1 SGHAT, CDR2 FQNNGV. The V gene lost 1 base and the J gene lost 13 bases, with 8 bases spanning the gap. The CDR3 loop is CASSLAGQQYF. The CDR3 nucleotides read TGTGCCAGCAGCTTAGCTGGACAGCAGTACTTC.

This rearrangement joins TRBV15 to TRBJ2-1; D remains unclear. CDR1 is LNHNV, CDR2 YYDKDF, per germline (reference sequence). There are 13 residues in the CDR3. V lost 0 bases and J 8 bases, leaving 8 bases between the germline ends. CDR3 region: CATSRDYSDEQFF. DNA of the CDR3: TGTGCCACCAGCAGAGATTATTCCGATGAGCAGTTCTTC.

This CDR3 reads CASSLGGRGSSEQYF. The DNA of the CDR3 is TGTGCCAGCAGCTTAGGTGGCAGGGGGTCGTCCGAGCAGTACTTC. The rearrangement joins TRBV7-2 to TRBJ2-7; TRBD1 agrees at 7 bases. J was trimmed by 6 bases and V by 1 base; bases with no gene match: 9. In germline, CDR1 is SGHTA, CDR2 FQGNSA. The CDR3 has 15 residues.

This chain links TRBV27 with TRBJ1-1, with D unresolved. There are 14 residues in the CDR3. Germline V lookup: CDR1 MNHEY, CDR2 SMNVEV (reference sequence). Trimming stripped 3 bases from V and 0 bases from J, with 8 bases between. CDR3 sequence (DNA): TGTGCCAGCAGTTTCGGGGTCATGAACACTGAAGCTTTCTTT. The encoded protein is CASSFGVMNTEAFF.

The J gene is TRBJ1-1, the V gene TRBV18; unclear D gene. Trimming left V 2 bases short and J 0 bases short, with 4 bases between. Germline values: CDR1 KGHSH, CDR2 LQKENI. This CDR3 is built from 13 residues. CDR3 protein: CASSPGLNTEAFF. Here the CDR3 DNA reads TGTGCCAGCTCACCAGGGCTGAACACTGAAGCTTTCTTT.

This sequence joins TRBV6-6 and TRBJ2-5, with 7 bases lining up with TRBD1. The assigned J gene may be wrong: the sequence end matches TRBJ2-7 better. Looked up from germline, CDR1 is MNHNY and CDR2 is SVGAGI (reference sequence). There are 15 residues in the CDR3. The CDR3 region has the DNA TGTGCCAGCAGTTACTCCGGGACAGACCCCTACGAGCAGTACTTC. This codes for CASSYSGTDPYEQYF.

CDR3 in amino acids: CSVVGQNNQPQHF. The CDR3 DNA reads TGCAGCGTTGTTGGGCAGAACAATCAGCCCCAGCATTTT. The gene calls are TRBV29-1 and TRBJ1-5; D uncertain. This CDR3 spans 13 amino acids. Germline-derived CDR1 and CDR2 are SQVTM and ANQGSEA. V lost 4 bases to trimming and J lost 3 bases, with 10 bases between them.

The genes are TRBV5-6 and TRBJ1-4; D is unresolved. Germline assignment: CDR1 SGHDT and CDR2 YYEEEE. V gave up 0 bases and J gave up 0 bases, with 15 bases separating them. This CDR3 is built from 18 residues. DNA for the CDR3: TGTGCCAGCAGCTTGGCCCGCTCGACACTTGCAACTAATGAAAAACTGTTTTTT. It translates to CASSLARSTLATNEKLFF.

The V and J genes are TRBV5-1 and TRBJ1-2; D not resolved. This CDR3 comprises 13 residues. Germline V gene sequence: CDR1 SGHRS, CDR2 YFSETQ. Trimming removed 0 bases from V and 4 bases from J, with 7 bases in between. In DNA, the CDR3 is TGCGCCAGCAGCTTGGCACAGCCCTATGGCTACACCTTC. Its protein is CASSLAQPYGYTF.

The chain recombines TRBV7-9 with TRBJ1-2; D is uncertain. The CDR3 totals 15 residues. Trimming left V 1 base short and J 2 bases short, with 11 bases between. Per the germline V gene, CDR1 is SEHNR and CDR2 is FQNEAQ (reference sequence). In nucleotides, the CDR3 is TGTGCCAGCAGCTTAGACGGGAGCCTGAACTATGGCTACACCTTC. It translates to CASSLDGSLNYGYTF.

Written as DNA, the CDR3 is TGTGCTATACGCCGGACAGGTACCTACGAGCAGTACTTC. Translated: CAIRRTGTYEQYF. V gene TRBV7-6 combines with J gene TRBJ2-7, with TRBD1 matching over 7 bases. Germline V gives CDR1 SGHVS, CDR2 FNYEAQ. The CDR3 covers 13 residues.

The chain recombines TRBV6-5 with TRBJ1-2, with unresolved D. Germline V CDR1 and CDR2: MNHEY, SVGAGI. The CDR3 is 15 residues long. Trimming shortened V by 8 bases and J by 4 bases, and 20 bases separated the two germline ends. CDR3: CASFGRTRSPYGYTF. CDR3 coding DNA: TGTGCCAGCTTCGGACGGACTCGTTCTCCCTATGGCTACACCTTC.

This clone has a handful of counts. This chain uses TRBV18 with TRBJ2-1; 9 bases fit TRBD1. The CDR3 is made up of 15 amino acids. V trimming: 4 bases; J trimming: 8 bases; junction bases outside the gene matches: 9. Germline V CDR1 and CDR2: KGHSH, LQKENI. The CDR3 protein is CASSRRDRVYDEQFF. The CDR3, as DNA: TGTGCCAGCTCACGTCGGGACAGGGTCTATGATGAGCAGTTCTTC.

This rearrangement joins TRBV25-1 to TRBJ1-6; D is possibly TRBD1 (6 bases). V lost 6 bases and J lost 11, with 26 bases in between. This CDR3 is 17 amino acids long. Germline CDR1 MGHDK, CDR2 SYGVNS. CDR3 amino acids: CASRAQYGGLQVAPLHF. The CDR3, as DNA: TGTGCCAGCAGGGCCCAATACGGGGGGCTTCAAGTTGCACCCCTCCACTTT.

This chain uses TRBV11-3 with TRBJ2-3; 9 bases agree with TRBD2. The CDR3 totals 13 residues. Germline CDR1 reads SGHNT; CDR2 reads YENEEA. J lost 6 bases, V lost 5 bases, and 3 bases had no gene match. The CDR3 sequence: CASSPGLADTQYF. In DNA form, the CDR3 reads TGTGCCAGCAGCCCTGGACTAGCGGATACGCAGTATTTT.